Shown below are 2 T cell receptor beta chains from a single sample sequenced in a study of blood T cells in healthy people across ages (dated by TCRdb to about 2015). Library construction relied on 5' RACE. The data were produced on an Illumina HiSeq 2500. A second PCR of 7 to 11 cycles was run with a J-beta primer mix and a sample-barcoded 5' primer. The raw public data were reprocessed by TCRdb itself: fastp quality trimming at Q25, MiXCR clonotype calling, in-frame beta chains only. CDR3 protein sequences are deduplicated, and each keeps its most common genes and DNA. The sample table holds around 1,500,000 distinct CDR3 sequences, of which 35% to 45% were seen once. The ten largest clonotypes hold approximately 7.9% of the sample. Material: blood. These receptors were collected from a woman aged 18-35 years in good health.

This chain joins TRBV30 and TRBJ1-1, with D unclear. This CDR3 is built from 11 residues. Germline V gene sequence: CDR1 GTSNPN, CDR2 SVGIG (reference sequence). V gave up 0 bases and J gave up 7 bases, with 6 bases separating them. The CDR3 nucleotides are TGTGCCTGGAGTGTTTACGGTGAAGCTTTCTTT. It translates to CAWSVYGEAFF.

This clonotype came up once. The V call is TRBV6-5, the J call TRBJ1-2; 8 bases fit TRBD1. Germline values: CDR1 MNHEY, CDR2 SVGAGI. CDR3 length equals 15 residues. Trimming at V came to 5 bases and at J to 5 bases, leaving 10 bases not matched to a gene. CDR3 nucleotide sequence: TGTGCCAGCAGTCTAGGACAGGGCAGCATGTATGGCTACACCTTC. It specifies CASSLGQGSMYGYTF.